These T cell receptor beta chains were read from a single sample in a study of tumor-infiltrating lymphocytes in primary liver carcinoma. Via MiXCR, TCRdb re-called the multiplex PCR reads, giving one row per CDR3 protein. The sample carries about 200,000 distinct CDR3 sequences, less than 65% recorded once. The sample consisted of peripheral blood. The receptors shown here come from a woman aged 55-70 years with primary liver carcinoma and hepatitis B virus infection. CDR3s include the opening cysteine and the closing phenylalanine or tryptophan. The D gene is left open where the match is weak. The listing skips clone size in some rows; elsewhere it reads once, few, many or a size class.

j_call v_call clone_size d_call cdr3_nt cdr3_aa
TRBJ2-7 TRBV28 many - TGTGCCAGCAGCAGGCGGTCCCCCCACGAGCAGTACTTC CASSRRSPHEQYF
TRBJ2-1 TRBV6-5 - TRBD2 TGTGCCAGCAGTTACTCAGGTAGCGGGATTCCAGTGGAGCAGTTCTTC CASSYSGSGIPVEQFF
TRBJ2-7 TRBV21-1 many - TGTGCCAGCAGCAAAGCGACAGGGGGCTACGAGCAGTACTTC CASSKATGGYEQYF
TRBJ1-2 TRBV29-1 many TRBD1 TGCAGCGTTGAAGGACTAGGACAGGGAGTCTATGGCTACACCTTC CSVEGLGQGVYGYTF
TRBJ2-6 TRBV5-4 many - TGTGCCAGCAGCTCCGGGAGCAGCTCTGGGGCCAACGTCCTGACTTTC CASSSGSSSGANVLTF
TRBJ1-1 TRBV12-3/TRBV12-4 - - TGTGCCTGCGCCCAGACACTGGGCACTGAAGCCTTCTTT CACAQTLGTEAFF
TRBJ1-2 TRBV5-1 many TRBD1 TGCGCCAGCAGCTCTAATGGGGGACAGGGATATGGCTACACCTTC CASSSNGGQGYGYTF
TRBJ1-2 TRBV5-1 - - TGCGCCAGCAGCTTGGCACACGGCGACTATGGCTGCACCTTC CASSLAHGDYGCTF
TRBJ2-5 TRBV6-5 many - TGTGCCAGCAGTTTAACTATTTCCTGGGAGACCCAGTACTTC CASSLTISWETQYF
TRBJ2-5 TRBV7-8 few TRBD2 TGTGCCAGCAGCTTAGGCGGGGGGGGCCACCAAGAGACCCAGTACTTC CASSLGGGGHQETQYF
TRBJ2-1 TRBV11-2 - - TGTACCAGCAGCTTAGGTGCAGAGTCCTACAATGAACAGTTCTTC CTSSLGAESYNEQFF
TRBJ2-4 TRBV6-1 - - TGTGCCAGCAGCGAAGAGGCAAGCAGGAGGACTTGCGCCAAAAACATTCAGTACTTC CASSEEASRRTCAKNIQYF
TRBJ2-5 TRBV6-1 few TRBD2 TGTGCCAGCAGTGAAGCGCAGGGAGGGGAGACCCAGTACTTC CASSEAQGGETQYF
TRBJ2-7 TRBV11-2 many - TGTGCCAGCAGCTTAAACCAGCGAATTGCTTGGACCTACGAGCAGTACTTC CASSLNQRIAWTYEQYF
TRBJ2-7 TRBV9 - TRBD1 TGTGCCAGCAACGTAGGGGACAGGGTGGGGGAGCAGTACTTC CASNVGDRVGEQYF
TRBJ2-7 TRBV5-1 - - TGCGCCAGCAGCTTGACCGGACAGATTCTTCACGAGCAGTACTTC CASSLTGQILHEQYF
TRBJ2-2 TRBV11-2 - - TGTGCCGACAGCTTAGATCGCCTAAGCCTGGACGGGGCAAACGGGGAGCTGTTTTTT CADSLDRLSLDGANGELFF
TRBJ2-2 TRBV5-1 - TRBD1 TGCGCCGGCAGCTTAAGGACAGGGGGCGACACCGGGGAGCTGTTTTTT CAGSLRTGGDTGELFF
TRBJ1-4 TRBV6-1 few TRBD1 TGTGCCAGCAGTGAAGTACAACAGGGGGATGAGGAACTGTTTTTT CASSEVQQGDEELFF
TRBJ2-7 TRBV7-9 - TRBD2 TGTGCCAGCAGCAACCTAGCGGGAGCGTTTGAGCGGTACTTC CASSNLAGAFERYF
TRBJ1-6 TRBV11-2 once - TGTGCCAGCAGGATCCCGGGGGGCATGGGGCCACCCCTCCACTTT CASRIPGGMGPPLHF
TRBJ2-2 TRBV12-5 few TRBD2 TGTGCTAGTGGTTTGTTCGGTTCAAGCGGGAGGAAGTCCGGGGAGCTGTTTTTT CASGLFGSSGRKSGELFF
TRBJ2-3 TRBV12-5 - - TGTACTAGTGGTTCCGCCCGGAGGGGAGGAGGCTACGCTAGCACAGATACGCAGTATTTT CTSGSARRGGGYASTDTQYF
TRBJ1-1 TRBV12-3/TRBV12-4 many - TGTGCCAGCAATTCGGGGCCGAACACTGAAGCTTTCTTT CASNSGPNTEAFF